This T cell receptor beta chain was documented in a study of T cells in Graves' hyperthyroidism and ophthalmopathy. Trimming removed 2 bases at V and 4 bases at J, with 14 bases between. This CDR3 is 15 amino acids long. Per the germline V gene, CDR1 is SEHNR and CDR2 is FQNEAQ (reference sequence). This clonotype appeared many times. Researchers amplified the TCR beta CDR3 regions from RNA transcripts. HTBI primers were the set used in a first-round RT-PCR of the TCR CDR3. TCRdb re-called the multiplex PCR reads through MiXCR, storing one row per CDR3 protein. Here the sample spans approximately 330,000 distinct CDR3 sequences, roughly 18% being singletons.

The origin of this receptor is a woman aged 45-65 years with Graves' hyperthyroidism. This rearrangement joins TRBV7-9 to TRBJ2-5, with D unresolved. The sample taken for sequencing was blood. The DNA of the CDR3 is TGTGCCAGCAGCTTAATCCAAGGGATCGGAGAGACCCAGTACTTC. Its translation is CASSLIQGIGETQYF. Filled out from reference TRBV7-9 and TRBJ2-5, the complete variable domain reads DTGVSQNPRHKITKRGQNVTFRCDPISEHNRLYWYRQTLGQGPEFLTYFQNEAQLEKSRLLSDRFSAERPKGSFSTLEIQRTEQGDSAMYLCASSLIQGIGETQYFGPGTRLLVL.